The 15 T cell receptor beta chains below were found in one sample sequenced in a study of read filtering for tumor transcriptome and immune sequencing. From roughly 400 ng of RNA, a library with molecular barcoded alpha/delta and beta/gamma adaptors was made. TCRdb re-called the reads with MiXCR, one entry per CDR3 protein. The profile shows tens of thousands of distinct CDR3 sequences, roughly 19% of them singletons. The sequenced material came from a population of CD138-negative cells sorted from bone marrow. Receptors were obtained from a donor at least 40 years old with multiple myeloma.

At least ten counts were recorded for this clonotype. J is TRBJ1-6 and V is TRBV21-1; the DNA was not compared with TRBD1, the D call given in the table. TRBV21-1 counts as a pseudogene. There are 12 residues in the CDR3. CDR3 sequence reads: CASLRTGSPLHF. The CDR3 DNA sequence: TGTGCCAGCCTAAGGACGGGATCACCCCTCCACTTT.

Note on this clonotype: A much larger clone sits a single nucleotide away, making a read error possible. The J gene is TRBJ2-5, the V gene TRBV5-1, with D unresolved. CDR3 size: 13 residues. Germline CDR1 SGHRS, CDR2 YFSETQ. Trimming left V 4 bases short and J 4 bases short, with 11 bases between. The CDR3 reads CASSPELGETQYF. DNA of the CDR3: TGCGCCAGCAGCCCCGAGTTGGGAGAGACCCAGTACTTC.

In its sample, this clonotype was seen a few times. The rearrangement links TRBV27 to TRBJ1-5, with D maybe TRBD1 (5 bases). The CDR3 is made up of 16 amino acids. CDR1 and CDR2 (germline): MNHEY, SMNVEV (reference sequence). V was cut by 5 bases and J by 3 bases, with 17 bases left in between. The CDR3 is CASSPHARGPNQPQHF. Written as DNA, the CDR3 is TGTGCCAGCAGTCCCCATGCGCGGGGCCCCAATCAGCCCCAGCATTTT.

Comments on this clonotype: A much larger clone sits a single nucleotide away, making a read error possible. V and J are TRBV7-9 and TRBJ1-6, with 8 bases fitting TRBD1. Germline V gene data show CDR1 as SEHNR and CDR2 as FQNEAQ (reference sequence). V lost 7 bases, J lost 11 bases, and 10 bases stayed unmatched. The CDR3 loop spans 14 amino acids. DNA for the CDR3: TGTGCCAGCATCCCGGACAGGGATAGGGCACCCCTCCACTTT. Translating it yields CASIPDRDRAPLHF.

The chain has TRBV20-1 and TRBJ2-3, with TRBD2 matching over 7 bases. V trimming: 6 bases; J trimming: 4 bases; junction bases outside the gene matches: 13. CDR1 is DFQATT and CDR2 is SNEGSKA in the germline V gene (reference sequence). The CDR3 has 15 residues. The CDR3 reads CSARTGWTRPDTQYF. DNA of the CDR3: TGCAGTGCCAGGACGGGTTGGACTAGGCCAGATACGCAGTATTTT.

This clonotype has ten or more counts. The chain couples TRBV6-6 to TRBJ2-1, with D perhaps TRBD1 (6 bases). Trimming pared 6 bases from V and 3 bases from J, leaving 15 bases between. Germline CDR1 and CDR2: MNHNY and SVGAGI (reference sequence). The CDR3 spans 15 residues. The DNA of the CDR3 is TGTGCCAGCAGGGCCCGACAGGAAAGCTACAATGAGCAGTTCTTC. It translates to CASRARQESYNEQFF.

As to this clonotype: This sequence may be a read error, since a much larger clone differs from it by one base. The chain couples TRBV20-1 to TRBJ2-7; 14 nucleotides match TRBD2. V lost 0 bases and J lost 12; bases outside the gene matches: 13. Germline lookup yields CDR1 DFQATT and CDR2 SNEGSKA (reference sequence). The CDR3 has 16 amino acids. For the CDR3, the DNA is TGCAGTGCTAGAGACCCCATGGGACTAGCGGGAGATGTGCGGTACTTC. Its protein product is CSARDPMGLAGDVRYF.

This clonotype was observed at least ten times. The CDR3 DNA is TGTGCCAGCAGCAGGCCGGGACTAGCGGGAGTTGACATTCAGTACTTC. Its translation: CASSRPGLAGVDIQYF. This sequence joins TRBV11-2 and TRBJ2-4; the match to TRBD2 covers 14 bases. The ends lost 5 bases at V and 8 bases at J; junction bases unmatched: 8. The germline V gene encodes CDR1 SGHAT and CDR2 FQNNGV. The CDR3 length is 16 residues.

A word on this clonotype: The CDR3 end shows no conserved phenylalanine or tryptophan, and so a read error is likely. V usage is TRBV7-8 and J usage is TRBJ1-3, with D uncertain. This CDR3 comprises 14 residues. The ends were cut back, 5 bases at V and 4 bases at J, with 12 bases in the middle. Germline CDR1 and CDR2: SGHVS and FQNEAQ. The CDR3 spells CASSLGLGGNTIYL. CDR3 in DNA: TGTGCCAGCAGCCTCGGACTGGGAGGAAACACCATATATCTT.

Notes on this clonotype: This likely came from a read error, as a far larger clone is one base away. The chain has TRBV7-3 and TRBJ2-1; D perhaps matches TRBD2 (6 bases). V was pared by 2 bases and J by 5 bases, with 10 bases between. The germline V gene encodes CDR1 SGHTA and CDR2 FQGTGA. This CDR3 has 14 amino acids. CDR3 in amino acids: CASSLVSGHNEQFF. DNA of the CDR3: TGTGCCAGCAGCTTAGTTAGCGGTCACAATGAGCAGTTCTTC.

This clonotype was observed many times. For the CDR3, the DNA is TGCAGCGCCCAGGGCGACGGGGAGCTGTTTTTT. It translates to CSAQGDGELFF. The chain combines TRBV29-1 with TRBJ2-2; D is possibly TRBD1 (5 bases). CDR1 is SQVTM, CDR2 ANQGSEA, per germline. The V end lost 7 bases, the J end lost 7 bases, and 10 bases lay between the germline ends. There are 11 residues in the CDR3.

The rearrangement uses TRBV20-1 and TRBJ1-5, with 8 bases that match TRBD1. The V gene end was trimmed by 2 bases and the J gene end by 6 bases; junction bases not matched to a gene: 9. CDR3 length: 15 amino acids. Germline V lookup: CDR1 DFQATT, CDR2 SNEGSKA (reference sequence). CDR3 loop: CSARLGQGGSQPQHF. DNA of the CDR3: TGCAGTGCTAGACTTGGACAGGGAGGTTCTCAGCCCCAGCATTTT.

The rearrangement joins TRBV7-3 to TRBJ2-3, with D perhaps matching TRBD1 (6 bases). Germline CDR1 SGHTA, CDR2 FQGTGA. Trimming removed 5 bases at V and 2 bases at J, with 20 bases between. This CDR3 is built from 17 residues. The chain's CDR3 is CASSPGWGPGNTDTQYF. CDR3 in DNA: TGTGCCAGCAGCCCCGGCTGGGGGCCCGGAAACACAGATACGCAGTATTTT.

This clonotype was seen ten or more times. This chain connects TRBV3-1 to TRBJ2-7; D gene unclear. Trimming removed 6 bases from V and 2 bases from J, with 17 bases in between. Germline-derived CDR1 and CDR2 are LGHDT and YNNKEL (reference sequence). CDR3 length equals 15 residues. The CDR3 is CASSFGWTAAYEQYF. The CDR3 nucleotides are TGTGCCAGCAGTTTCGGGTGGACCGCGGCCTACGAGCAGTACTTC.

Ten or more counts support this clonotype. CDR3 nucleotides: TGTGCCAGCAGCCTGATAGGGCCGAGCACCGGGGAGCTGTTTTTT. This codes for CASSLIGPSTGELFF. The chain links TRBV7-3 to TRBJ2-2; D call uncertain. V was shortened by 5 bases and J by 4 bases, with 14 bases between the two germline ends. CDR1 is SGHTA, CDR2 FQGTGA, per germline. This CDR3 spans 15 amino acids.